The following is a T cell receptor (beta chain) sequence with its context. This clonotype has at least ten counts. What antigen it recognizes has not been identified. No much larger clone exists at a distance of one base, and base qualities are not known. Libraries were prepared through PCR. The sample was run on an Illumina HiSeq 2500. TCR library preparation used molecular barcoding, with unique molecular identifiers applied to normalize quantification of the TCRbeta repertoire. The public reads were quality trimmed at Q25 with fastp and then assembled into clones with MiXCR by TCRdb, keeping productive beta chains. When rows share a CDR3 protein, they turn into one entry using the most common DNA and genes. The sample table contains about 130,000 distinct CDR3 sequences; only one count was recorded for about a tenth of them. The ten most abundant clones make up approximately 25% of the sample. This sample was included in a study of T-cell reconstitution after alpha-beta-depleted transplantation in children listed by TCRdb under 2016. Background on the whole study: Using TCR repertoire profiling, the study quantitatively followed how T-cell immune reconstitution unfolded in children after TCRalphabeta/CD19-depleted allogeneic hematopoietic cell transplantation.

The treatment or condition label for this specimen denotes: allogeneic hematopoietic cell transplantation with graft depleted of TCRalphabeta T cells and CD19 B cells. Transplant recipients were children who received TCRalphabeta/CD19-depleted allogeneic hematopoietic cell grafts. Counted from cysteine to phenylalanine, this CDR3 has 12 amino acids. CDR3 DNA is the only sequence kept; it has 36 bases, read in frame from the first base. The trim is 3 bases for V and 9 bases for J, with a gap of 12 bases between the germline ends. CDR1 and CDR2 are drawn from the germline V gene: SQVTM, ANQGSEA. The paper as a whole reports these results and caveats: The apparently early alphabetaT-cell count recovery about two months after transplant was reportedly dependent on only several hundred rapidly expanded clones derived from non-depleted graft cells. Over subsequent months, a decline in hyperexpanded clone frequencies was noted, and after one year, T-cell counts and TCRbeta diversity were mostly ascribed to newly produced T cells. The high TCRbeta diversity at day 60 in some patients was ascribed to recipient T cells and intrathymic progenitors that had survived conditioning.

The source material was PBMCs, mostly from graft donor cells, sampled 180 days after TCRalphabeta/CD19-depleted stem cell transplant. The V and J genes are TRBV29-1 and TRBJ2-1; the D gene assignment is ambiguous. The sequence came from a girl less than two years old who had a stem cell transplant for combined immunodeficiency, so the T cells may come from the graft donor. The CDR3 is CSVEWGTVEQFF. The DNA reads as follows: TGCAGCGTTGAGTGGGGTACGGTTGAGCAGTTCTTC.